A single sample gave rise to the 8 T cell receptor beta chains below, sequenced in a study of OX40 agonist ivuxolimab in advanced cancers. To prepare the library, the immunoSEQ multiplex PCR assay was applied. TCRdb's version of the immuneACCESS table is confined to in-frame rearrangements and falls short of the full clone set. An unresolved V gene accounts for under half of the shortfall where checked; the remainder is of unknown origin. The sample yields some 69,000 clones; approximately 90% were counted once. The top ten clones comprise 0.5% to 0.55% of the sample. The sequences come from CD4+ or CD8+ T cells sorted from blood, collected in a trial of the OX40 agonist ivuxolimab. These receptors were collected from an adult with an advanced solid tumor such as melanoma, head and neck, liver or kidney cancer.

The chain carries TRBV28 and TRBJ2-7; 11 nucleotides align to TRBD2. V lost 5 bases, J lost 0 bases, and 0 bases stayed unmatched. Germline loops: CDR1 MDHEN, CDR2 SYDVKM. The CDR3 totals 14 residues. The CDR3 nucleotides read TGTGCCAGCAGTCTAGCGGGAGGCTCCTACGAGCAGTACTTC. It translates to CASSLAGGSYEQYF.

V gene TRBV7-2 combines with J gene TRBJ2-5, with D unclear. The CDR3 sequence is 13 residues long. CDR1 is SGHTA and CDR2 is FQGNSA in the germline V gene. V gave up 5 bases and J gave up 0 bases, with 7 bases separating them. The CDR3 loop reads CASSRSDQETQYF. The CDR3 nucleotides read TGTGCCAGCAGCCGATCCGACCAAGAGACCCAGTACTTC.

The V gene is TRBV5-6, the J gene TRBJ2-7, with D possibly called TRBD1 or TRBD2 (5 bases each). The CDR3 is made up of 14 amino acids. Trimming left V 0 bases short and J 4 bases short, with 11 bases between. CDR1 is SGHDT and CDR2 is YYEEEE in the germline V gene. CDR3 in amino acids: CASSLAGTLYEQYF. The CDR3 DNA reads TGTGCCAGCAGCTTGGCGGGGACCCTATACGAGCAGTACTTC.

The V and J genes are TRBV5-8 and TRBJ2-5; 14 bases fit TRBD2. The germline V gene encodes CDR1 SGHTS and CDR2 YDEGEE. CDR3 length: 17 amino acids. V was pared by 1 base and J by 5 bases, with 7 bases of the junction left unmatched. CDR3 sequence reads: CASSLIAGLAGAETQYF. CDR3 DNA: TGTGCCAGCAGCTTGATTGCGGGACTAGCGGGAGCTGAGACCCAGTACTTC.

The chain uses TRBV29-1 and TRBJ2-5; 8 bases are a match to TRBD2. This CDR3 comprises 19 residues. CDR1 and CDR2 (germline): SQVTM, ANQGSEA. Germline trimming cut 1 base from V and 0 bases from J; bases unmatched to any gene: 16. The CDR3 spells CSVEGGLAGFTGYQETQYF. The CDR3 DNA is TGCAGCGTTGAAGGGGGGCTAGCGGGCTTTACTGGGTACCAAGAGACCCAGTACTTC.

The chain couples TRBV7-2 to TRBJ1-3; tentatively, D is TRBD1 (6 bases). The CDR3 consists of 14 residues. Germline V gene sequence: CDR1 SGHTA, CDR2 FQGNSA. V lost 4 bases and J 2 bases, leaving 9 bases between the germline ends. This chain's CDR3 is CASSSGTTGNTIYF. CDR3 DNA: TGTGCCAGCAGCTCCGGGACAACTGGAAACACCATATATTTT.

The rearrangement joins TRBV19 to TRBJ2-5; 7 bases agree with TRBD1. The J segment lost 2 bases and the V segment lost 5 bases, leaving 2 bases of the junction unmatched. The germline CDR1 and CDR2 sequences are LNHDA and SQIVND (reference sequence). This CDR3 spans 13 amino acids. The CDR3 DNA follows: TGTGCCAGTAGTGAGGGGGCTCAAGAGACCCAGTACTTC. This gives the protein CASSEGAQETQYF.

The chain joins TRBV4-2 to TRBJ2-2, with D perhaps TRBD1 (5 bases). Germline V gene data show CDR1 as LGHNA and CDR2 as YNFKEQ. The V and J ends lost 2 bases and 1 base respectively, with 5 bases between them. The CDR3 is made up of 14 amino acids. The CDR3 protein is CASSQTGNTGELFF. As DNA, the CDR3 is TGTGCCAGCAGCCAAACAGGGAACACCGGGGAGCTGTTTTTT.